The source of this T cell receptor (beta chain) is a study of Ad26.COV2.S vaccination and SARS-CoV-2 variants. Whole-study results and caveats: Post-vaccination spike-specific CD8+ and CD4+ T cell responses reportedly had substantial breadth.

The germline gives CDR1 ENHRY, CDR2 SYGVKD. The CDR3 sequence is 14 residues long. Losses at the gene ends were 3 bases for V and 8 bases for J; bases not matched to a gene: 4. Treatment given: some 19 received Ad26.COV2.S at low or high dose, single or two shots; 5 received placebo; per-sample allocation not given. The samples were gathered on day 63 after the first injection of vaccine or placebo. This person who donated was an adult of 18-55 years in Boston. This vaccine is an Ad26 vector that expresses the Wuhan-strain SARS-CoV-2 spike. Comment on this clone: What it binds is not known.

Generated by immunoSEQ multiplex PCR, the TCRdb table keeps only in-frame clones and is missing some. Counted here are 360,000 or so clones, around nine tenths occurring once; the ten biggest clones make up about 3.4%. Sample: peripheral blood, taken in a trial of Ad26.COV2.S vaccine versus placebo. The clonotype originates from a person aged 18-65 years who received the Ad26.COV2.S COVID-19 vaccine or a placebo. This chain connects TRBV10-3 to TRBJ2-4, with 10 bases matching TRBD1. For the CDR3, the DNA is TGTGCCATCAGTGATAGCGGACAGGGGGACATTCAGTACTTC. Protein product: CAISDSGQGDIQYF.